What follows is one TCR beta chain and its context. Its antigen is unidentified. The treatment was: approximately 18 received Ad26.COV2.S at low or high dose, single or two shots; roughly 5 received placebo; per-sample allocation not given. Sample collection was performed on day 63 after the first vaccine or placebo injection. The shot given was an Ad26 vector that makes Wuhan-strain SARS-CoV-2 spike. Repertoires were generated with immunoSEQ multiplex PCR, while TCRdb's copy carries only in-frame clones and drops some. Among about 420,000 clones listed, roughly 90% were seen once. From germline, CDR1 is MDHEN and CDR2 SYDVKM. The CDR3 extends over 16 amino acids. J lost 5 bases, V lost 6 bases, and 12 bases had no gene match. This entry is derived from a study of Ad26.COV2.S vaccination and SARS-CoV-2 variants. Turning to the study itself: The study gave Ad26.COV2.S intramuscularly, once or twice 56 days apart. Study-level results: Analyses that measured TCR breadth and depth may have underestimated total T cell responses.

The chain couples TRBV28 to TRBJ2-5; 10 bases line up with TRBD2. The sample in question was peripheral blood, obtained in a trial of Ad26.COV2.S vaccine versus placebo. The TCR sequence derives from a person between 18 and 65 years old who received the Ad26.COV2.S COVID-19 vaccine or a placebo. CDR3 residues: CASSITGLAAGETQYF. CDR3 in DNA: TGTGCCAGCAGCATCACTGGACTAGCGGCGGGGGAGACCCAGTACTTC. The whole variable domain, remainder taken from reference TRBV28 and TRBJ2-5, is DVKVTQSSRYLVKRTGEKVFLECVQDMDHENMFWYRQDPGLGLRLIYFSYDVKMKEKGDIPEGYSVSREKKERFSLILESASTNQTSMYLCASSITGLAAGETQYFGPGTRLLVL.